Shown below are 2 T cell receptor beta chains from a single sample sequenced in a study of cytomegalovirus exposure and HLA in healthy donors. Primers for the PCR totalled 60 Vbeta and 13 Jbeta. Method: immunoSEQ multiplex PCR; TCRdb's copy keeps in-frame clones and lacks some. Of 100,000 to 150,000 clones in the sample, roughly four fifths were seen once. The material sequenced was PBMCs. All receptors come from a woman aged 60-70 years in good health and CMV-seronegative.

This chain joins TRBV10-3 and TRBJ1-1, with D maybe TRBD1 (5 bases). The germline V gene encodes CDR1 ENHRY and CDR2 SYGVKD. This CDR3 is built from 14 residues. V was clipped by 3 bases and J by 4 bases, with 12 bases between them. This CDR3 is CAISDPRAGTEAFF. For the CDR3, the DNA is TGTGCCATCAGTGACCCCAGGGCCGGCACTGAAGCTTTCTTT.

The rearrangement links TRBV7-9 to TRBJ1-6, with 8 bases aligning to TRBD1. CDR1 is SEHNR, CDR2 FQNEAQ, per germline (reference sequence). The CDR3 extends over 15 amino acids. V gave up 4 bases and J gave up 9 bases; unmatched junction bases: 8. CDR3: CASSSNRTGRSPLHF. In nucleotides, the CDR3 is TGTGCCAGCAGCTCAAATCGGACAGGGCGTTCACCCCTCCACTTT.